This T cell receptor (beta chain) is from a study of graft-versus-host responses after intestinal transplantation. Graft tissue processing released intraepithelial and lamina propria lymphocytes. This clone was found a few times. The same CDR3 arises from other DNA sequences in this sample as well. The CDR3 runs 13 residues. Germline V gene lookup returns CDR1 SGHTA and CDR2 FQGNSA. Trimming took 0 bases from V and 2 from J, leaving 4 bases between them. The method was immunoSEQ multiplex PCR; TCRdb's version includes in-frame clones alone and lacks a portion of them. The sample contains approximately 15,000 clones, roughly 70% of which appear only once.

The V call is TRBV7-2, the J call TRBJ2-5; D uncertain. Source: ileum tissue, taken 700 to 800 days after intestinal transplantation. This receptor was identified in a human patient who received an intestinal transplant, so some T cells may come from the graft donor. CDR3 region: CASSLARQETQYF. CDR3 sequence (DNA): TGTGCCAGCAGCTTAGCACGTCAAGAGACCCAGTACTTC.